A single sample gave rise to the 10 T cell receptor beta chains below, sequenced in a study of cytomegalovirus exposure and HLA in healthy donors. With 60 Vbeta and 13 Jbeta primers, the PCR was carried out. This table comes from immunoSEQ multiplex PCR, and its TCRdb copy is limited to in-frame clones, with some not included. The sample includes roughly 170,000 clones, around 80% of them seen just once. Material: PBMCs. The receptors shown here come from a man between 18 and 35 years old in good health and CMV-seronegative.

The chain carries TRBV15 and TRBJ1-1; D unresolved. Germline V gives CDR1 LNHNV, CDR2 YYDKDF (reference sequence). Between the trimmed V and J ends, which lost 0 bases and 1 base, there was a span of 9 bases. CDR3 length: 15 residues. CDR3 bases: TGTGCCACCAGCAGAGATCAAATAGAGAACACTGAAGCTTTCTTT. Translating it yields CATSRDQIENTEAFF.

This chain connects TRBV6-6 to TRBJ2-3; 11 nucleotides agree with TRBD1. V gave up 6 bases and J gave up 3 bases; unmatched junction bases: 5. This CDR3 is 15 amino acids long. CDR1 and CDR2 from the germline V gene are MNHNY and SVGAGI (reference sequence). The CDR3 coding sequence is TGTGCCAGCAGACGAGGACAGGGGGCAACAGATACGCAGTATTTT. This translates into CASRRGQGATDTQYF.

The V call is TRBV6-6, the J call TRBJ2-2; TRBD1 matches at 9 bases. The germline V gene encodes CDR1 MNHNY and CDR2 SVGAGI (reference sequence). This CDR3 is built from 16 residues. V was clipped by 4 bases and J by 2 bases; unmatched bases: 5. In DNA, the CDR3 is TGTGCCAGCAGTTCGCCGGGACAGGGAAACACCGGGGAGCTGTTTTTT. Translated: CASSSPGQGNTGELFF.

This clone was observed a handful of times. This sequence joins TRBV7-6 and TRBJ1-4; 7 nucleotides align to TRBD1. The length of the CDR3 is 19 residues. Germline trimming cut 4 bases from V and 6 bases from J; bases unmatched to any gene: 20. In germline, CDR1 is SGHVS, CDR2 FNYEAQ. The CDR3 bases are TGTGCCAGCAGCTATAAACCGGGACAGAAACAGCCTCCATATGAAAAACTGTTTTTT. Translated, it gives CASSYKPGQKQPPYEKLFF.

This clone was counted once. CDR3 DNA: TGTGCCAGCAGCCCCGGACTAGCGGGAGGCCACGAGCAGTACTTC. Amino acids: CASSPGLAGGHEQYF. The chain carries TRBV7-3 and TRBJ2-7; 14 bases match TRBD2. The trim removed 5 bases at V and 5 bases at J, leaving 5 bases unmatched. Germline assignment: CDR1 SGHTA and CDR2 FQGTGA. This CDR3 has 15 residues.

The chain combines TRBV7-9 with TRBJ2-7; TRBD2 agrees at 14 bases. V dropped 5 bases and J dropped 0; count of bases not matched to a gene: 6. The CDR3 sequence is 17 residues long. The germline V gene has CDR1 SEHNR and CDR2 FQNEAQ (reference sequence). The CDR3 coding sequence is TGTGCCAGCAGCAGGCCGGGACTAGCGGGGGCCTCCTACGAGCAGTACTTC. Translation: CASSRPGLAGASYEQYF. The full variable domain, rest sourced from reference TRBV7-9 and TRBJ2-7, is DTGVSQNPRHKITKRGQNVTFRCDPISEHNRLYWYRQTLGQGPEFLTYFQNEAQLEKSRLLSDRFSAERPKGSFSTLEIQRTEQGDSAMYLCASSRPGLAGASYEQYFGPGTRLTVT.

The chain couples TRBV18 to TRBJ1-4; 7 positions agree with TRBD1. The V segment lost 3 bases and the J segment 8 bases; nucleotides outside the gene matches: 3. Germline loops: CDR1 KGHSH, CDR2 LQKENI. The CDR3 extends over 13 amino acids. CDR3 sequence reads: CASSPGTEEKLFF. CDR3 coding DNA: TGTGCCAGCTCACCGGGGACAGAGGAAAAACTGTTTTTT.

This chain links TRBV7-9 with TRBJ2-1, with 9 bases lining up with TRBD1. In germline, CDR1 is SEHNR, CDR2 FQNEAQ (reference sequence). The CDR3 consists of 16 residues. The J segment lost 4 bases and the V segment lost 5 bases, leaving 9 bases of the junction unmatched. The CDR3 nucleotides are TGTGCCAGCAGCCAAAACCCGGGACAGGGTTACAATGAGCAGTTCTTC. Translated: CASSQNPGQGYNEQFF.

This chain joins TRBV6-1 and TRBJ2-5; D is uncertain. V was cut by 1 base and J by 9 bases, with 3 bases left in between. Germline V CDR1 and CDR2: MNHNS, SASEGT. This CDR3 region has 10 residues. The CDR3 nucleotides are TGTGCCAGCAGTGAAGTCTCCCAGTACTTC. Translating it yields CASSEVSQYF.

This clone appeared once. The chain carries TRBV19 and TRBJ1-2; 7 nucleotides align to TRBD1. Trimming at V came to 8 bases and at J to 4 bases, leaving 4 bases not matched to a gene. Germline CDR1 LNHDA, CDR2 SQIVND (reference sequence). This CDR3 spans 12 amino acids. The CDR3 spells CASLGTAYGYTF. The CDR3 nucleotides are TGTGCCAGTTTAGGGACAGCCTATGGCTACACCTTC.